Following are 14 T cell receptor beta chains from one sample sequenced in a study of blood T cell repertoires in COVID-19. TCRdb's table, derived via immunoSEQ multiplex PCR, lists solely in-frame clones and lacks some. The sample yields a few hundred thousand clones, 88% seen once. What was sequenced was peripheral blood. Receptors originate from a woman aged 45-59 years with COVID-19, enrolled during active disease.

The chain is built from TRBV7-8 and TRBJ2-5, with D hard to call. This CDR3 region has 13 residues. V dropped 1 base and J dropped 6 bases, with 9 bases sitting between them. Germline lookup yields CDR1 SGHVS and CDR2 FQNEAQ. This chain's CDR3 is CASSLGASQTQYF. CDR3 nucleotide sequence: TGTGCCAGCAGCTTAGGGGCGAGCCAGACCCAGTACTTC.

The chain is built from TRBV19 and TRBJ2-3; D gene unclear. V gave up 3 bases and J gave up 2 bases, with 6 bases separating them. The CDR3 consists of 13 residues. Germline V gene data show CDR1 as LNHDA and CDR2 as SQIVND (reference sequence). CDR3 sequence: CASSMANTDTQYF. In DNA, the CDR3 is TGTGCCAGTAGTATGGCCAACACAGATACGCAGTATTTT.

This chain connects TRBV5-1 to TRBJ1-4; no clear D gene. Trimming stripped 2 bases from V and 5 bases from J, with 10 bases between. This CDR3 spans 14 amino acids. CDR1 is SGHRS and CDR2 is YFSETQ in the germline V gene. CDR3 loop: CASSFGRRNEKLFF. DNA of the CDR3: TGCGCCAGCAGCTTTGGGCGGAGGAATGAAAAACTGTTTTTT. The whole variable domain, remainder taken from reference TRBV5-1 and TRBJ1-4, is KAGVTQTPRYLIKTRGQQVTLSCSPISGHRSVSWYQQTPGQGLQFLFEYFSETQRNKGNFPGRFSGRQFSNSRSEMNVSTLELGDSALYLCASSFGRRNEKLFFGSGTQLSVL.

The chain has TRBV23-1 and TRBJ2-7; a possible D gene is TRBD1 (5 bases). TRBV23-1 is an ORF; its function is uncertain. The CDR3 consists of 15 residues. V lost 0 bases and J lost 2, with 11 bases in between. CDR3 loop: CASSQSQVYPYEQYF. The CDR3 nucleotides are TGCGCCAGCAGTCAATCACAGGTTTACCCCTACGAGCAGTACTTC.

To note about this clone: In the same sample, other DNA sequences code for this CDR3. The chain combines TRBV5-4 with TRBJ2-7; 9 bases map to TRBD1. V dropped 4 bases and J dropped 3; count of bases not matched to a gene: 5. Germline CDR1 and CDR2: SGHNT and YYREEE (reference sequence). The CDR3 extends over 14 amino acids. Written as DNA, the CDR3 is TGTGCCAGCAGCCCACCGGGACAGGGCTACGAGCAGTACTTC. It codes for CASSPPGQGYEQYF.

The V call is TRBV6-2 or TRBV6-3, the J call TRBJ1-5; tentatively, D is TRBD1 (6 bases). The CDR3 totals 13 residues. Germline V gives CDR1 MNHEY, CDR2 SVGEGT. The germline V and J ends were trimmed by 5 bases and 5 bases, with 10 bases remaining between them. Written as DNA, the CDR3 is TGTGCCAGCAGTCAGGGGTCTTATCAGCCCCAGCATTTT. This gives the protein CASSQGSYQPQHF.

The rearrangement joins TRBV5-8 to TRBJ2-3; D may be TRBD1 (6 bases). The CDR3 is made up of 14 amino acids. Trimming left V 2 bases short and J 4 bases short, with 11 bases between. Per germline, CDR1 SGHTS and CDR2 YDEGEE. The CDR3 DNA follows: TGTGCCAGCAGCTTTTACAGGGTGGCAGATACGCAGTATTTT. As protein: CASSFYRVADTQYF.

The genes are TRBV27 and TRBJ2-1; 8 nucleotides line up with TRBD2. The CDR3 consists of 15 residues. Per the germline V gene, CDR1 is MNHEY and CDR2 is SMNVEV (reference sequence). Trimming took 2 bases from V and 3 from J; bases not matched to a gene: 3. CDR3 sequence (DNA): TGTGCCAGCAGTTTAAGCGGGGGTCACTACAATGAGCAGTTCTTC. Translating it yields CASSLSGGHYNEQFF.

The rearrangement uses TRBV7-2 and TRBJ1-1; D uncertain. The germline V gene has CDR1 SGHTA and CDR2 FQGNSA. Trimming shortened V by 1 base and J by 5 bases, and 14 bases separated the two germline ends. The CDR3 extends over 15 amino acids. The CDR3 loop is CASSLGPRPRTEAFF. In DNA form, the CDR3 reads TGTGCCAGCAGCTTAGGACCGCGACCGAGGACTGAAGCTTTCTTT.

The V and J genes are TRBV11-2 and TRBJ2-3; TRBD2 aligns across 7 bases. This CDR3 spans 15 amino acids. Germline V gives CDR1 SGHAT, CDR2 FQNNGV. The V segment lost 2 bases and the J segment 2 bases; nucleotides outside the gene matches: 4. The CDR3 is CASSLRAGTTDTQYF. CDR3 DNA sequence: TGTGCCAGCAGCTTAAGAGCGGGGACCACAGATACGCAGTATTTT.

V is TRBV3-1 (or the pseudogene TRBV3-2) and J is TRBJ2-7, with 9 bases fitting TRBD1. The length of the CDR3 is 15 residues. Germline loops: CDR1 LGHDT, CDR2 YNNKEL (reference sequence). J gave up 2 bases and V 1 base, and 3 bases lay outside the gene matches. This CDR3 is CASSQAGTGPYEQYF. The CDR3 coding sequence is TGTGCCAGCAGCCAAGCGGGGACAGGGCCCTACGAGCAGTACTTC.

The chain joins TRBV21-1 to TRBJ2-2; TRBD1, as called in the table, went unchecked against the DNA. TRBV21-1 is labeled a pseudogene. This CDR3 comprises 16 residues. The DNA for the CDR3 is TGTGCCAGCATCAGGGTAAGACAGACGAACACCGGGGAGCTGTTTTTT. This encodes CASIRVRQTNTGELFF.

The chain couples TRBV9 to TRBJ2-3; TRBD2 is a possible D gene (6 bases). V lost 0 bases and J lost 0, with 8 bases in between. The CDR3 length is 15 residues. Germline-derived CDR1 and CDR2 are SGDLS and YYNGEE. CDR3: CASSVGLASTDTQYF. CDR3 coding DNA: TGTGCCAGCAGCGTAGGCCTAGCGAGCACAGATACGCAGTATTTT.

The chain combines TRBV4-1 with TRBJ1-2, with 8 bases aligning to TRBD1. The germline CDR1 and CDR2 sequences are MGHRA and YSYEKL. The CDR3 runs to 14 residues. The V gene end was trimmed by 4 bases and the J gene end by 7 bases; junction bases not matched to a gene: 8. The CDR3 spells CASSPGQGWSGYTF. The CDR3 nucleotides are TGCGCCAGCAGCCCTGGACAGGGCTGGTCTGGCTACACCTTC.